The next 25 T cell receptor beta chains were all read from a single sample in a study of cytomegalovirus exposure and HLA in healthy donors. With 60 Vbeta and 13 Jbeta primers, the PCR was carried out. The repertoire was sequenced with immunoSEQ multiplex PCR; TCRdb's copy has only in-frame clones and lacks some. The sample data list roughly 90,000 clones. Sample: PBMCs. These receptors were taken from a man in his fifties or sixties in good health and CMV-seropositive.

The chain combines TRBV7-6 with TRBJ1-3; 8 nucleotides align to TRBD1. The CDR3 is 15 amino acids. Germline-derived CDR1 and CDR2 are SGHVS and FNYEAQ. The V segment lost 5 bases and the J segment 3 bases; nucleotides outside the gene matches: 6. DNA of the CDR3: TGTGCCAGCAGCCCACGGACAGGGTTTGGAAACACCATATATTTT. Translation gives CASSPRTGFGNTIYF.

The chain joins TRBV7-9 to TRBJ1-1; D remains ambiguous. V lost 1 base and J lost 1, with 7 bases in between. Germline CDR1 is SEHNR and CDR2 is FQNEAQ (reference sequence). There are 14 residues in the CDR3. Here the CDR3 reads CASSLELRNTEAFF. The CDR3 bases are TGTGCCAGCAGCTTAGAGTTGCGGAACACTGAAGCTTTCTTT.

The J gene is TRBJ2-7, the V gene TRBV4-2; 10 bases line up with TRBD2. The V gene end was trimmed by 3 bases and the J gene end by 0 bases; junction bases not matched to a gene: 5. Per the germline V gene, CDR1 is LGHNA and CDR2 is YNFKEQ. The CDR3 consists of 16 residues. The CDR3 DNA reads as TGTGCCAGCAGCCACGGGGGACTAGCGAACTCCTACGAGCAGTACTTC. Amino acid sequence: CASSHGGLANSYEQYF.

V is TRBV11-3 and J is TRBJ2-1, with a tentative D call TRBD1 (6 bases). The CDR3 totals 13 residues. In germline, CDR1 is SGHNT, CDR2 YENEEA. V shed 0 bases and J shed 6 bases, with 6 bases lying between them. Here the CDR3 reads CASSLEQGNEQFF. The CDR3 region has the DNA TGTGCCAGCAGCTTAGAACAGGGCAATGAGCAGTTCTTC. The variable domain in full, completed from reference TRBV11-3 and TRBJ2-1, reads EAGVVQSPRYKIIEKKQPVAFWCNPISGHNTLYWYLQNLGQGPELLIRYENEEAVDDSQLPKDRFSAERLKGVDSTLKIQPAELGDSAVYLCASSLEQGNEQFFGPGTRLTVL.

This chain joins TRBV9 and TRBJ2-2, with a tentative D call TRBD1 (5 bases). Germline V CDR1 and CDR2: SGDLS, YYNGEE. The CDR3 runs to 14 residues. V was cut by 6 bases and J by 5 bases, with 14 bases left in between. The CDR3 DNA is TGTGCCAGCACGGACAACCCGGAGACCGGGGAGCTGTTTTTT. This gives the protein CASTDNPETGELFF.

The V gene is TRBV2, the J gene TRBJ2-4; D is possibly TRBD1 (6 bases). The CDR3 consists of 11 residues. Deletions cut 11 bases from V and 10 bases from J, with 15 bases between. Germline V gene data show CDR1 as SNHLY and CDR2 as FYNNEI. The DNA of the CDR3 is TGTGCCGCCTACAGGGCCCGGATTCAGTACTTC. This translates into CAAYRARIQYF. The complete variable domain, with remaining parts taken from reference TRBV2 and TRBJ2-4, reads EPEVTQTPSHQVTQMGQEVILRCVPISNHLYFYWYRQILGQKVEFLVSFYNNEISEKSEIFDDQFSVERPDGSNFTLKIRSTKLEDSAMYFCAAYRARIQYFGAGTRLSVL.

V is TRBV11-2 and J is TRBJ2-7; TRBD1 matches at 9 bases. The CDR3 runs 15 residues. With V trimmed by 5 bases and J by 2 bases, 7 bases remained unmatched. The V gene's germline CDR1 is SGHAT and CDR2 FQNNGV. Here the CDR3 reads CASSPADRGTYEQYV. The CDR3 coding sequence is TGTGCCAGCAGCCCAGCGGACAGGGGAACCTACGAGCAGTACGTC.

The chain carries TRBV9 and TRBJ2-2; no reliable D call. This CDR3 has 12 amino acids. Germline V gene lookup returns CDR1 SGDLS and CDR2 YYNGEE. Trimming took off 4 bases at V and 4 bases at J, with 5 bases between the two ends. CDR3 region: CASSPSTGELFF. Here the CDR3 DNA reads TGTGCCAGCAGCCCGTCCACCGGGGAGCTGTTTTTT.

CDR3 protein: CSVEAGRVLVTDTQYF. The CDR3 DNA reads TGCAGCGTTGAAGCAGGCAGGGTATTAGTCACAGATACGCAGTATTTT. V gene TRBV29-1 combines with J gene TRBJ2-3; the D gene is possibly TRBD1 (5 bases). Trimming took off 1 base at V and 2 bases at J, with 16 bases between the two ends. The CDR3 length is 16 residues. CDR1 and CDR2 (germline): SQVTM, ANQGSEA.

V is TRBV5-4 and J is TRBJ2-7; 7 bases line up with TRBD1. This CDR3 is built from 13 residues. V shed 0 bases, J shed 9 bases, and the junction held 6 bases outside the gene matches. In germline, CDR1 is SGHNT, CDR2 YYREEE (reference sequence). The CDR3 DNA is TGTGCCAGCAGCTTGGCAGGGGGTCGGGGGCAGTACTTC. Protein sequence: CASSLAGGRGQYF.

The chain employs TRBV13 and TRBJ2-1; 12 positions agree with TRBD2. CDR3 length: 16 residues. The V gene end was trimmed by 2 bases and the J gene end by 10 bases; junction bases not matched to a gene: 9. CDR1 PRHDT and CDR2 FYEKMQ come from the germline V gene (reference sequence). DNA for the CDR3: TGTGCCAGCAGCTTAAGAACTAGCGGGAGGCTTAGCGAGCAGTTCTTC. Its protein is CASSLRTSGRLSEQFF.

The chain recombines TRBV19 with TRBJ1-5; D perhaps matches TRBD1 (5 bases). The CDR3 is 16 residues long. The V end was cut by 5 bases, the J end by 2 bases, with 16 bases between. CDR1 is LNHDA and CDR2 is SQIVND in the germline V gene (reference sequence). The CDR3 is CASSFLLGAGNQPQHF. Here the CDR3 DNA reads TGTGCCAGTAGTTTTTTGCTTGGGGCGGGCAATCAGCCCCAGCATTTT.

The gene calls are TRBV7-9 and TRBJ2-7, with 8 bases lining up with TRBD2. Looked up from germline, CDR1 is SEHNR and CDR2 is FQNEAQ (reference sequence). V gave up 2 bases and J gave up 6 bases; unmatched junction bases: 6. The CDR3 is 14 amino acids. As DNA, the CDR3 is TGTGCCAGCAGCTTATGGCCGGGAGGGGTCGAGCAGTACTTC. Translated: CASSLWPGGVEQYF.

This chain links TRBV12-5 with TRBJ2-5, with 7 bases identical to TRBD1. V trimming: 4 bases; J trimming: 4 bases; junction bases outside the gene matches: 3. This CDR3 spans 13 amino acids. Germline values: CDR1 LGHNT, CDR2 FRNRAP. CDR3: CASGSGQRETQYF. CDR3 bases: TGTGCTAGTGGTTCGGGACAGCGAGAGACCCAGTACTTC.

The chain recombines TRBV4-3 with TRBJ1-2, with D perhaps TRBD1 (6 bases). The length of the CDR3 is 15 residues. The germline V gene has CDR1 LGHNA and CDR2 YSLEER. V lost 0 bases and J 3 bases, leaving 11 bases between the germline ends. The CDR3, as DNA: TGCGCCAGCAGCCAAGATTGGACAGCGGACTATGGCTACACCTTC. This sequence encodes CASSQDWTADYGYTF.

The chain uses TRBV28 and TRBJ2-1; 9 bases fit TRBD2. The V segment lost 3 bases and the J segment 4 bases; nucleotides outside the gene matches: 7. This CDR3 region has 16 residues. CDR1 is MDHEN, CDR2 SYDVKM, per germline. CDR3 DNA: TGTGCCAGCAGTTTGAGGCTAGCGGGGCCATACAATGAGCAGTTCTTC. Amino acids: CASSLRLAGPYNEQFF.

This chain uses TRBV10-3 with TRBJ1-5, with a tentative D call TRBD1 (6 bases). This CDR3 has 15 residues. V lost 2 bases and J lost 6, with 14 bases in between. Germline V gene lookup returns CDR1 ENHRY and CDR2 SYGVKD. CDR3 loop: CAISEDQGRGQPQHF. In DNA form, the CDR3 reads TGTGCCATCAGTGAGGATCAGGGGAGGGGTCAGCCCCAGCATTTT.

The J gene is TRBJ1-2, the V gene TRBV7-9, with D maybe TRBD1 (6 bases). This CDR3 comprises 14 residues. Trimming cost V 4 bases and J 4 bases, with 13 bases left between them. Germline values: CDR1 SEHNR, CDR2 FQNEAQ (reference sequence). The CDR3 DNA reads TGTGCCAGCAGCTCGGATGGACAGTCCTATGGCTACACCTTC. Protein product: CASSSDGQSYGYTF.

In the case of this clone: The junction and the germline gene differ at one end; a read error may be behind it. The V and J genes are TRBV2 and TRBJ2-4, with D possibly matching TRBD2 (5 bases). CDR3 length: 14 residues. CDR1 is SNHLY, CDR2 FYNNEI, per germline. DNA of the CDR3: TGTGCCAGCACCCTGGGCCAGAGGGCAAACACTCAGTACTTC. This encodes CASTLGQRANTQYF. The complete variable domain, with remaining parts taken from reference TRBV2 and TRBJ2-4, reads EPEVTQTPSHQVTQMGQEVILRCVPISNHLYFYWYRQILGQKVEFLVSFYNNEISEKSEIFDDQFSVERPDGSNFTLKIRSTKLEDSAMYFCASTLGQRANTQYFGAGTRLSVL.

The chain uses TRBV27 and TRBJ2-2; 10 bases align to TRBD2. The CDR3 totals 19 residues. CDR1 is MNHEY, CDR2 SMNVEV, per germline (reference sequence). Trimming took 7 bases from V and 1 from J; bases not matched to a gene: 15. CDR3 nucleotides: TGTGCCAGCACCAAAAGGGCTAGCGGGAGCCCCTTGAACACCGGGGAGCTGTTTTTT. Amino acids: CASTKRASGSPLNTGELFF.

This chain connects TRBV27 to TRBJ2-3; TRBD1 matches 10 bases. V was clipped by 8 bases and J by 1 base; unmatched bases: 0. The CDR3 length is 13 residues. The germline gives CDR1 MNHEY, CDR2 SMNVEV (reference sequence). This chain's CDR3 is CASGTGGTDTQYF. CDR3 in DNA: TGTGCCAGCGGGACAGGGGGCACAGATACGCAGTATTTT.

The chain carries TRBV7-2 and TRBJ2-4; 8 bases agree with TRBD1. The CDR3 is made up of 16 amino acids. V lost 4 bases and J lost 0; bases outside the gene matches: 5. Per germline, CDR1 SGHTA and CDR2 FQGNSA. CDR3 in DNA: TGTGCCAGCAGCTCATGGACAGGGCTAGCCAAAAACATTCAGTACTTC. This codes for CASSSWTGLAKNIQYF.

The genes are TRBV25-1 and TRBJ2-3; TRBD2 matches at 14 bases. V trimming: 2 bases; J trimming: 10 bases; junction bases outside the gene matches: 8. The CDR3 runs 16 residues. Germline loops: CDR1 MGHDK, CDR2 SYGVNS. CDR3 residues: CASSELRLAGGPAQYF. The CDR3, as DNA: TGTGCCAGCAGTGAACTGAGACTAGCGGGAGGGCCCGCGCAGTATTTT.

The genes are TRBV19 and TRBJ1-5; no firm D call. The CDR3 is 13 residues long. Germline values: CDR1 LNHDA, CDR2 SQIVND (reference sequence). Trimming removed 3 bases from V and 5 bases from J, with 8 bases in between. CDR3 loop: CASSINGDQPQHF. CDR3 DNA sequence: TGTGCCAGTAGTATTAACGGGGATCAGCCCCAGCATTTT.

This chain uses TRBV28 with TRBJ2-1; the D gene is possibly TRBD2 (5 bases). Germline V gene data show CDR1 as MDHEN and CDR2 as SYDVKM. The length of the CDR3 is 11 residues. V was trimmed by 5 bases and J by 10 bases, leaving 9 bases between them. The CDR3 loop is CASSVTREQFF. The CDR3 DNA sequence: TGTGCCAGCAGTGTAACTAGAGAGCAGTTCTTC.